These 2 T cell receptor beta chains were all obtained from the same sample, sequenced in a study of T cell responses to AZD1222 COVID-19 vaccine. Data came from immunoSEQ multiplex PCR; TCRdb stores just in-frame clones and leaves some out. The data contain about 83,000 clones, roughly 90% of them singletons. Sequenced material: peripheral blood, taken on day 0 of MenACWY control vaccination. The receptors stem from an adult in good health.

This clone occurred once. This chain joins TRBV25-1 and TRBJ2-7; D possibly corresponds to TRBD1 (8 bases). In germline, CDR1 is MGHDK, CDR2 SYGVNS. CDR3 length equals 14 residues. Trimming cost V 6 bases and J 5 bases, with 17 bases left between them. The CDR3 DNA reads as TGTGCCAGCAGGGGGGGGACAGGATCCCACGAGCAGTACTTC. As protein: CASRGGTGSHEQYF.

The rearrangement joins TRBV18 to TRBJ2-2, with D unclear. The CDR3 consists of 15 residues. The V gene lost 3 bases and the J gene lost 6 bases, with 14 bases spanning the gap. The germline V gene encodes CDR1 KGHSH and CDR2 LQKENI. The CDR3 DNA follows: TGTGCCAGCTCACCCCGGAGCACTGACCCCGGGGAGCTGTTTTTT. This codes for CASSPRSTDPGELFF.